The present entry profiles one TCR beta chain with its context. What it binds is not known. One junction end disagrees with the germline gene, perhaps due to a read error. This specimen comes from a study of chemoradiotherapy in HPV16-positive cancers. Study-level background: A couple of HPV16-positive patients' cells yielded candidate HPV-specific clones and common motifs.

Over chemoradiotherapy, repertoires were sampled more than once. Study-level findings and limits: During treatment, candidate HPV-specific clones and E7-related motifs expanded in tumor. In HPV16-positive patients, HPV-responsive T-cell expansion tracked better recurrence-free survival.

Sequenced by immunoSEQ multiplex PCR; TCRdb stores in-frame clones only, minus some. The repertoire holds approximately 20,000 clones, with 70% to 90% as singletons. The CDR3 extends over 15 amino acids. Germline-derived CDR1 and CDR2 are SSHAT and FNYEAQ (reference sequence). The chain has TRBV7-7 and TRBJ2-3, with D possibly matching TRBD1 (5 bases). Here the sequenced sample was blood, taken from a patient who underwent chemoradiotherapy. This clonotype originated in a human donor with HPV-associated anogenital cancer. The CDR3 region has the DNA TGTGCTAGCAGTCCCGACAGACTTAGCACAGATACGCAGTATTTT. This codes for CASSPDRLSTDTQYF.